This T cell receptor (beta chain) was documented in a study of T cell clonality in common variable immunodeficiency. This table comes from immunoSEQ multiplex PCR, and its TCRdb copy is limited to in-frame clones, with some not included. This sample carries some 42,000 clones, none of them present only once. CDR1 is DFQATT, CDR2 SNEGSKA, per germline (reference sequence). Trimming cost V 3 bases and J 9 bases; bases outside gene matches: 6. This CDR3 comprises 13 residues. Ten or more counts support this clone. Antigen specificity is unknown. The DNA ends 3 residues before the CDR3 does, and the rest of the CDR3 is filled in from the germline J gene. Study-level points and caveats: Repertoire-complication correlations in CVID were limited by patient heterogeneity. CVID subjects shared fewer TCRbeta clones than healthy controls did. Reportedly, TCR beta sequences from common variable immunodeficiency showed fewer deletions and N-nucleotide insertions.

Specimen: peripheral blood mononuclear cells. The chain employs TRBV20-1 and TRBJ2-1; 9 nucleotides agree with TRBD2. This clonotype was obtained from a human donor with common variable immunodeficiency. The CDR3 spells CSARMAGGIEQFF. Partial CDR3 DNA: TGCAGTGCTAGGATGGCGGGAGGGATTGAG.